Sequencing of this TCR beta chain was carried out in a study of T cells after yellow fever vaccination (dated by TCRdb to between 2018 and 2021). Background for the entire study: The SMART-Seq v4 Ultra Low Input RNA kit was used to prepare libraries from fractions with low cell numbers. To follow T-cell clones before and after primary and booster YFV17D yellow fever vaccination, bulk TCR alpha and beta repertoires were sequenced over time. Two healthy male donors made up the cohort, one aged 18 to 29 years and the other aged 30 to 40 years. Blood was collected at multiple timepoints before and after primary and secondary immunization, and bulk PBMC replicates and cell subsets were isolated.

V loses 3 bases of germline sequence and J loses 0 bases, and the interval between the two ends is 8 bases. From the cysteine through the phenylalanine, the CDR3 covers 13 amino acids. The sequence is cut down to CDR3 DNA, 39 bases in frame from base 1. Looking up the germline V gene (reference sequence) yields CDR1 DFQATT and CDR2 SNEGSKA. Paper-wide results and their limitations: A small fraction of clonotypes showed up in both the CD4 and CD8 compartments, probably as a result of convergent recombination. The secondary T-cell response was weaker than the primary response but faster, peaking on day 5 instead of day 15. FACS-sorted repertoires could contain abundant contaminating clonotypes from the bulk population, so computational filtering was required. Only two donors were included in the study, so the extent to which the findings can be generalized is limited. After the booster, most of the clones that had expanded following primary vaccination were detected again (roughly 97% of CD4 and around 88% of CD8), which suggests that memory was broadly maintained.

This clonotype was seen many times. No antigen is known for it. Base-call qualities are not available, and no considerably larger clone is one nucleotide away. TCR cDNA was synthesized by 5'RACE template switching, through which a universal primer site and unique molecular identifiers were introduced. cDNA synthesis was primed from both the TCR alpha and TCR beta constant segments. Libraries were amplified in two PCR steps, with sample barcodes and sequencing adapters added in the second step. Sequencing of libraries was done on Illumina HiSeq 2500 (2x100 bp) or NovaSeq (2x150 bp). Under the source paper's analysis protocol: Demultiplexing of reads and collapsing into UMI consensus sequences were performed with MIGEC, and V(D)J alignment was carried out with MiXCR. Using edgeR on replicate PBMC samples, clonotypes were called vaccine-responding if FDR was below 0.01 and the log2 fold change was above 5 up to day 15. CD4 or CD8 identity was assigned to each bulk clonotype according to whether the clonotype was present at higher abundance in the sequenced CD4 repertoire or the sequenced CD8 repertoire. TCRdb reprocessed the public reads (quality trimming at Q25 with fastp, clone calling with MiXCR) and kept in-frame beta chains. Entries are consolidated by CDR3 protein sequence, retaining the most common genes and DNA. The V and J calls reflect TCRdb's pipeline rather than the authors' work. This sample has a few hundred thousand distinct CDR3 sequences in its table, and less than 20% of those were observed once. The ten largest clones represent 15% to 20% of the sample.

The label giving this sample's treatment or condition can be read as: live attenuated yellow fever vaccine strain. At each blood-draw timepoint, two biological replicates of bulk PBMCs were collected. A standard Ficoll-Paque protocol was used to isolate PBMCs from peripheral blood. TriZol was used to extract RNA from bulk PBMCs, from CD4 and CD8 fractions, and from dextramer-positive and dextramer-negative fractions. The sequences come from PBMCs, collected about 5 days after the first yellow fever vaccination. The TCR sequence derives from a man in his late teens or twenties who received the YFV17D yellow fever vaccine. The chain couples TRBV20-1 to TRBJ1-1; no D gene can be assigned with confidence. The nucleotides read TGCAGTGCTAGCGATGGGGTGAACACTGAAGCTTTCTTT. Its protein reads: CSASDGVNTEAFF.